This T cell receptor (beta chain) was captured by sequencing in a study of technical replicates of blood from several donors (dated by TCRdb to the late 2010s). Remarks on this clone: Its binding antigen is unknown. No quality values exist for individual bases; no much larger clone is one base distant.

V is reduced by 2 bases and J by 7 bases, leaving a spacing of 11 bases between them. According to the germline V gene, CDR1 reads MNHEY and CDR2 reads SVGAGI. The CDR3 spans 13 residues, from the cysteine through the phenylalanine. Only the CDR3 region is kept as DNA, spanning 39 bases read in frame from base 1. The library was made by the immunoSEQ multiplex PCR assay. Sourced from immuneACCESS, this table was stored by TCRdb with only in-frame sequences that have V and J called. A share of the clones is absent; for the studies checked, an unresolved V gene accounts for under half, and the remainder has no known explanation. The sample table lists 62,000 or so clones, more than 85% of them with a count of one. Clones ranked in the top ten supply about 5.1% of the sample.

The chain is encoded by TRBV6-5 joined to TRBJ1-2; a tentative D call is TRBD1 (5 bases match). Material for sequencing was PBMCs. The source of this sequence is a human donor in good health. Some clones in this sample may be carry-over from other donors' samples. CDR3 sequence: CASSYQGASGYTF. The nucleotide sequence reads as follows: TGTGCCAGCAGTTACCAAGGGGCTAGTGGCTACACCTTC.